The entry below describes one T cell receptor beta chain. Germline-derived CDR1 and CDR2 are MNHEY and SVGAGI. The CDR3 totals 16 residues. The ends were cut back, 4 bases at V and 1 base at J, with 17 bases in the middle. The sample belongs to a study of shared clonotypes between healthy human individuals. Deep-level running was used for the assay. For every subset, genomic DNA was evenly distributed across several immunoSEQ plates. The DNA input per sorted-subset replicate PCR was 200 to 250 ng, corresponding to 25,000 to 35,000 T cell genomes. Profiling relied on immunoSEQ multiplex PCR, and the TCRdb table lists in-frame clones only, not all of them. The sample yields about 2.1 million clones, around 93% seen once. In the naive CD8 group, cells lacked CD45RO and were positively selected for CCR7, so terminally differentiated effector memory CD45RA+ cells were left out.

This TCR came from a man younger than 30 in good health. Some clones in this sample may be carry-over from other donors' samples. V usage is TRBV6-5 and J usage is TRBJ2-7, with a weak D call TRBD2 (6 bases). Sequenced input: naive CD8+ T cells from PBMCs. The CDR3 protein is CASSLPRRGGSYEQYF. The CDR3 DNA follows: TGTGCCAGCAGTTTACCGAGGAGGGGCGGGTCCTACGAGCAGTACTTC.